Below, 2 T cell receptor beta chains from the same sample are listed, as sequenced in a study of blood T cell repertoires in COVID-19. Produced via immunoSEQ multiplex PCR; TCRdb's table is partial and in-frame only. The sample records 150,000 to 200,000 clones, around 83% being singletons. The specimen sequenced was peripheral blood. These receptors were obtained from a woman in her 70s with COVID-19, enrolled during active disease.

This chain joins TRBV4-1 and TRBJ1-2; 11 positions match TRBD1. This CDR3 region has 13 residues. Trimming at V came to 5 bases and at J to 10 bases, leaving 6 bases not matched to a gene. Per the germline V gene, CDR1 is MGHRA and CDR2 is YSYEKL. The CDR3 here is CASSFGQGALYTF. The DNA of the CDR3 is TGCGCCAGCAGCTTCGGACAGGGGGCTCTCTACACCTTC.

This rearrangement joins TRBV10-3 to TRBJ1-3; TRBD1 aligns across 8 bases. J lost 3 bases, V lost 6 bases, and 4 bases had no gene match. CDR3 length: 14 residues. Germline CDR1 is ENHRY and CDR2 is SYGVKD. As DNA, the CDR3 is TGTGCCATCAGAGGGGGACAGGATGGAAACACCATATATTTT. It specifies CAIRGGQDGNTIYF.